Included here is one TCR beta chain sequence, with context. What it binds is not known. This entry is derived from a study of Ad26.COV2.S vaccination and SARS-CoV-2 variants. Study context: The study gave Ad26.COV2.S intramuscularly, once or twice 56 days apart. Points from the study as a whole: Vaccine recipients surpassed placebo recipients in spike-specific TCR breadth. Non-spike TCR breadth did not differ much between vaccine and placebo recipients.

TCRdb keeps only in-frame clones here, not all; method: immunoSEQ multiplex PCR. The data hold about 330,000 clones, with roughly nine tenths observed a single time. The V end was cut by 2 bases, the J end by 3 bases, with 20 bases between. Germline values: CDR1 ENHRY, CDR2 SYGVKD. This CDR3 spans 18 amino acids. Treatment indicated: roughly 18 received Ad26.COV2.S at low or high dose, single or two shots; about five received placebo; per-sample allocation not given. Sampling occurred on day 63 after the first vaccine or placebo injection. The gene calls are TRBV10-3 and TRBJ1-3; the D gene is possibly TRBD1 (6 bases). Sequencing used peripheral blood, obtained in a trial of Ad26.COV2.S vaccine versus placebo. The source of this sequence is a person between 18 and 59 years old who received the Ad26.COV2.S COVID-19 vaccine or a placebo. DNA for the CDR3: TGTGCCATCAGTGAGACCTCGGTGGTGACAGGCAGTGGAAACACCATATATTTT. It yields the protein CAISETSVVTGSGNTIYF.